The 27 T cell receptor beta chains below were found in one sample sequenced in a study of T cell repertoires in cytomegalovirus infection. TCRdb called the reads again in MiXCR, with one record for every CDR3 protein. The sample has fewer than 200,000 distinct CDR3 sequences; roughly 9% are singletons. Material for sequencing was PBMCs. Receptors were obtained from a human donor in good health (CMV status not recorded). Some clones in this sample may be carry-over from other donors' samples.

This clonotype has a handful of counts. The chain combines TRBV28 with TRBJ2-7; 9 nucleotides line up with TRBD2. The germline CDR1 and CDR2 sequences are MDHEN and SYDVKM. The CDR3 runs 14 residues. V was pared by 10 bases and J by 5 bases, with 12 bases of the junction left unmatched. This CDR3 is CATRGAGGHHEQYF. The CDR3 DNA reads TGTGCCACGAGAGGGGCGGGAGGGCACCACGAGCAGTACTTC. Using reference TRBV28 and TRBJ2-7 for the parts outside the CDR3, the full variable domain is DVKVTQSSRYLVKRTGEKVFLECVQDMDHENMFWYRQDPGLGLRLIYFSYDVKMKEKGDIPEGYSVSREKKERFSLILESASTNQTSMYLCATRGAGGHHEQYFGPGTRLTVT.

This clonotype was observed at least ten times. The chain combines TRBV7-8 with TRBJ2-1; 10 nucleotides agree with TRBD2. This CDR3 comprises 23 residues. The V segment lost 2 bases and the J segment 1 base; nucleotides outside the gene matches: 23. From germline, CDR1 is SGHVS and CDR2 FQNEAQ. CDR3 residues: CASSLSAPTLGLAARVSYNEQFF. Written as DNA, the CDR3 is TGTGCCAGCAGCTTATCGGCCCCCACACTCGGACTAGCGGCAAGGGTATCCTACAATGAGCAGTTCTTC.

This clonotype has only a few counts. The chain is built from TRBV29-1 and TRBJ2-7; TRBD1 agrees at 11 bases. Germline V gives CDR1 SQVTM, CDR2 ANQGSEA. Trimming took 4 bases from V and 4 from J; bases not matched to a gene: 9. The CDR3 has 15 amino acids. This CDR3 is CSVVGTDRGLYEQYF. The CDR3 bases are TGCAGCGTTGTGGGGACGGACAGGGGGCTTTACGAGCAGTACTTC.

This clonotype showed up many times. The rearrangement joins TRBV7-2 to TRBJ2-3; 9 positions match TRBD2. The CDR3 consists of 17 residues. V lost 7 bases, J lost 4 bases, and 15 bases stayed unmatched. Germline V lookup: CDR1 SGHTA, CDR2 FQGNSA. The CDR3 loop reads CASTQPVGRGGSDTQYF. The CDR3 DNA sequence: TGTGCCAGCACGCAGCCAGTCGGGCGGGGGGGCTCAGATACGCAGTATTTT.

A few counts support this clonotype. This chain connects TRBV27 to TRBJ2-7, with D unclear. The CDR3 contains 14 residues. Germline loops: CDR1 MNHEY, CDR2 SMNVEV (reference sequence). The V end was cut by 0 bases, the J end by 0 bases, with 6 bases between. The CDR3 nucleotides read TGTGCCAGCAGTTTATCCCCCAACTCCTACGAGCAGTACGTC. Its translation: CASSLSPNSYEQYV.

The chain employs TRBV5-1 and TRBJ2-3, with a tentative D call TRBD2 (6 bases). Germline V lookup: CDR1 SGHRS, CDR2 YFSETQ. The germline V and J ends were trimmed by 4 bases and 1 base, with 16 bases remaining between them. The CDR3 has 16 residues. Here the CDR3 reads CASSPRGGTGTDTQYF. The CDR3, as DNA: TGCGCCAGCAGCCCGAGGGGTGGGACTGGCACAGATACGCAGTATTTT.

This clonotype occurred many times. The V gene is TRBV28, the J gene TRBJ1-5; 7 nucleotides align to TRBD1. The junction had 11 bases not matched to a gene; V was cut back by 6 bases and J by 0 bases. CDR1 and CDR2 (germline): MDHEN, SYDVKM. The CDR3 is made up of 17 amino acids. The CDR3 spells CASRLQGGGYSNQPQHF. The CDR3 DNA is TGTGCCAGCAGGCTTCAGGGGGGGGGGTATAGCAATCAGCCCCAGCATTTT. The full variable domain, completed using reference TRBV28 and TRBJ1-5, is DVKVTQSSRYLVKRTGEKVFLECVQDMDHENMFWYRQDPGLGLRLIYFSYDVKMKEKGDIPEGYSVSREKKERFSLILESASTNQTSMYLCASRLQGGGYSNQPQHFGDGTRLSIL.

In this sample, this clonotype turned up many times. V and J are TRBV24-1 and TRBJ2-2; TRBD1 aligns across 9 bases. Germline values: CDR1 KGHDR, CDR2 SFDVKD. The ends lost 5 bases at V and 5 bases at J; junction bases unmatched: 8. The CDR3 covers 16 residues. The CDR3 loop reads CATSVSSGTGTGELFF. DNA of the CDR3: TGTGCCACCAGTGTTTCATCCGGGACAGGGACCGGGGAGCTGTTTTTT.

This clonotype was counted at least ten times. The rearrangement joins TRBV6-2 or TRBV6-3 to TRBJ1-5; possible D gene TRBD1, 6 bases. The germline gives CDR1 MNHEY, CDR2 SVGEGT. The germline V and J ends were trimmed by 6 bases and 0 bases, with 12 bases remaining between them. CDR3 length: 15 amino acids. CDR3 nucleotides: TGTGCCAGCAGGGGGGCCTACCATAGCAATCAGCCCCAGCATTTT. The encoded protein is CASRGAYHSNQPQHF.

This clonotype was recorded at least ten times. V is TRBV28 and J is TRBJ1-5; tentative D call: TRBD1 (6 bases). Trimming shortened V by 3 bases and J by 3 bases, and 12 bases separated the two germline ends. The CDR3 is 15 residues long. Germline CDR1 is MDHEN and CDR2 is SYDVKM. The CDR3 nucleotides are TGTGCCAGCAGTTTGGACAGACCGCCCAATCAGCCCCAGCATTTT. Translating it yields CASSLDRPPNQPQHF.

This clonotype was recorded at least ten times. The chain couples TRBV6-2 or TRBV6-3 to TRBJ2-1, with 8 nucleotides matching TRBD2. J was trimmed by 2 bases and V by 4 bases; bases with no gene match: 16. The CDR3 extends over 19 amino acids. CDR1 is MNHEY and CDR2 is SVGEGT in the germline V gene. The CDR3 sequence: CASSSGRTRTSGPYNEQFF. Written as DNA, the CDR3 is TGTGCCAGCAGTTCCGGGAGGACACGAACTAGCGGACCCTACAATGAGCAGTTCTTC.

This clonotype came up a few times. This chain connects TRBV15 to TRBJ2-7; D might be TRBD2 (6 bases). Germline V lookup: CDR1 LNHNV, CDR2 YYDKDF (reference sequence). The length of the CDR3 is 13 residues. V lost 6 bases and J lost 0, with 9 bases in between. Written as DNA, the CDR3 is TGTGCCACCAGTACCGGGAGCTCCTACGAGCAGTACTTC. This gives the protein CATSTGSSYEQYF.

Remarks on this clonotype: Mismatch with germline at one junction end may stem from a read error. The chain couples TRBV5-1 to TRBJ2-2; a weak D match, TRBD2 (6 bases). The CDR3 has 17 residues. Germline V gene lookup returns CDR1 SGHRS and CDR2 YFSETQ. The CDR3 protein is CASSLGAGGSNTGELSF. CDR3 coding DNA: TGCGCCAGCAGCTTGGGAGCCGGGGGTTCGAACACCGGGGAGCTGTCTTTT.

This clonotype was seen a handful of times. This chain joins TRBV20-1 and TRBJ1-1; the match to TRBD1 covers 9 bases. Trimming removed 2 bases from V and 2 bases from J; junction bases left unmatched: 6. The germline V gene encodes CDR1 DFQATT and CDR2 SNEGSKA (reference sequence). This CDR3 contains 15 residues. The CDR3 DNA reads TGCAGTGCTAGAATTCCGGGACAGGGAAACACTGAAGCTTTCTTT. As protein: CSARIPGQGNTEAFF.

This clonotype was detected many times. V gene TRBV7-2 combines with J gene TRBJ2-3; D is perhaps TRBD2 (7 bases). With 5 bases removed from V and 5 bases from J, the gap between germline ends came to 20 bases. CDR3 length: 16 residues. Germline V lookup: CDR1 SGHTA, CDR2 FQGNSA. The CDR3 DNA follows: TGTGCCAGCAGCGCCGTAGGGGGGGGGCCGGTAGATACGCAGTATTTT. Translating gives CASSAVGGGPVDTQYF.

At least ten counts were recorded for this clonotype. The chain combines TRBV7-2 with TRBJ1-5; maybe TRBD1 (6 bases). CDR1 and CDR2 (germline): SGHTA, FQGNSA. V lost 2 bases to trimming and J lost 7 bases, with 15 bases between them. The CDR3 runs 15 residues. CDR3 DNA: TGTGCCAGCAGCTTAAGGGCGGGAGGGGGACAGCCCCAGCATTTT. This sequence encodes CASSLRAGGGQPQHF.

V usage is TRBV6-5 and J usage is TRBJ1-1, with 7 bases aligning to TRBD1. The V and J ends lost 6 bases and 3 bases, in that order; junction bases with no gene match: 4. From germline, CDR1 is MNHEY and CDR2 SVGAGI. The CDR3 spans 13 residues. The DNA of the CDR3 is TGTGCCAGCAGAATCACAGGGGACACTGAAGCTTTCTTT. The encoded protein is CASRITGDTEAFF.

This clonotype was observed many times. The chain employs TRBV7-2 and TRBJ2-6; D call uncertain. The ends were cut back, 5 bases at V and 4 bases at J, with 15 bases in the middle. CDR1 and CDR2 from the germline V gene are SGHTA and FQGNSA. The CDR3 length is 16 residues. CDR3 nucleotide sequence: TGTGCCAGCAGCCCCAGCTTCTCCTCAGGGGCCAACGTCCTGACTTTC. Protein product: CASSPSFSSGANVLTF. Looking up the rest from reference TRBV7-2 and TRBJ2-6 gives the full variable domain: GAGVSQSPSNKVTEKGKDVELRCDPISGHTALYWYRQSLGQGLEFLIYFQGNSAPDKSGLPSDRFSAERTGGSVSTLTIQRTQQEDSAVYLCASSPSFSSGANVLTFGAGSRLTVL.

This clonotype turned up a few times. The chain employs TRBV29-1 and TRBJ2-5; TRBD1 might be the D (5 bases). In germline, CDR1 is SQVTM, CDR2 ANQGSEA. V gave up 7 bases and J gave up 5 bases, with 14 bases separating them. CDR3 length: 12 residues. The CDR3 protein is CSAARQLETQYF. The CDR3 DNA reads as TGCAGCGCTGCGAGACAGTTGGAGACCCAGTACTTC.

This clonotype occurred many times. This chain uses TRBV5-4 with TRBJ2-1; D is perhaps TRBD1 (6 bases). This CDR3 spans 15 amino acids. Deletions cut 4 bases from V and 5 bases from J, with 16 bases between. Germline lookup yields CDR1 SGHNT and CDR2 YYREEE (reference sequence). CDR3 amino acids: CASSPTGPNDNEQFF. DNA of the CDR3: TGTGCCAGCAGCCCGACAGGCCCCAATGACAATGAGCAGTTCTTC.

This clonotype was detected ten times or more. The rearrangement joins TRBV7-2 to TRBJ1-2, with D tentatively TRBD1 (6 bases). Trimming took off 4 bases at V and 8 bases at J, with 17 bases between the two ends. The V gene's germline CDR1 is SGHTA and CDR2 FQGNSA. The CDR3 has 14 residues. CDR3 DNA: TGTGCCAGCAGCTCCAGGGGCGCTTTGGGCGGCTACACCTTC. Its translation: CASSSRGALGGYTF.

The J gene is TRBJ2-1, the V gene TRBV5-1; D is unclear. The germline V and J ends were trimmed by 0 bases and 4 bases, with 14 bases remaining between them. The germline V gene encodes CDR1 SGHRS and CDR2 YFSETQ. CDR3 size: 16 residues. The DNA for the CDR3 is TGCGCCAGCAGCTTGGCCAGAGGAATGGCATACAATGAGCAGTTCTTC. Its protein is CASSLARGMAYNEQFF.

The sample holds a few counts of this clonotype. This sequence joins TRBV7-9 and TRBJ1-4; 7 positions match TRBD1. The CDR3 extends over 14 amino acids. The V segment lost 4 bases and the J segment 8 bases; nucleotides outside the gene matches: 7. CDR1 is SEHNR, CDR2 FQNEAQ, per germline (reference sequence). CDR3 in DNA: TGTGCCAGCAGCTCAAAGGGGGCCCGAGAAAAACTGTTTTTT. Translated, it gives CASSSKGAREKLFF.

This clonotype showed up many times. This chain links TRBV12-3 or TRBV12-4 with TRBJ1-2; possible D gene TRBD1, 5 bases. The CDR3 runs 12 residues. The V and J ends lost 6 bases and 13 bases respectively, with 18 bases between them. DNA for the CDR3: TGTGCCAGCAGACGGGGGACGACCCCGCGCACCTTC. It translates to CASRRGTTPRTF.

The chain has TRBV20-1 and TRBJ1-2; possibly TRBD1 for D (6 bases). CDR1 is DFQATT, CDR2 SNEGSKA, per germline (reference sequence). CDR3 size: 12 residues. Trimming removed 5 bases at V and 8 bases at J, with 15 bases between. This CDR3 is CSASRTGAGYTF. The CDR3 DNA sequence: TGCAGTGCTTCTCGGACGGGGGCGGGCTACACCTTC.

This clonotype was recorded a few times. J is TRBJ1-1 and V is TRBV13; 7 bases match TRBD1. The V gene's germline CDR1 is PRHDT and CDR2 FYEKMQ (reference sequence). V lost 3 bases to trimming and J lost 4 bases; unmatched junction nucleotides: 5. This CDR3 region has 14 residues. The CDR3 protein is CASSFGQEVTEAFF. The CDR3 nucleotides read TGTGCCAGCAGCTTTGGACAGGAGGTCACTGAAGCTTTCTTT.

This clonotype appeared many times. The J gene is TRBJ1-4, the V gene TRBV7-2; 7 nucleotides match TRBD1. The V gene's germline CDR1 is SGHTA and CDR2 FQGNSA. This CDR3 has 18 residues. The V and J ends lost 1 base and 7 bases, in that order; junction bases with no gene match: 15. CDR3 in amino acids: CASSLDPFRGTDTEKLFF. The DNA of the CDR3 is TGTGCCAGCAGCTTAGATCCCTTTCGTGGGACAGACACTGAAAAACTGTTTTTT.